This TCR beta chain is from a study of blood T cell repertoires in COVID-19. About the research overall: Symptom resolution, clearance, or two negative PCRs marked the recovered donors of Cohort 3. Specimens from acute and convalescent COVID-19 originated in the United States, Italy and Spain.

This CDR3 spans 16 amino acids. V gave up 4 bases and J gave up 0 bases, with 13 bases separating them. Germline CDR1 reads SGHVS; CDR2 reads FNYEAQ. Self-reported history from a screening survey and questionnaire set each donor's cohort. Authors' methods: Nucleated cell counts were estimated from reference gene primer amplification. Sequenced by immunoSEQ multiplex PCR; TCRdb stores in-frame clones only, minus some. V, J and clone size are taken as reported in that table, and D and trimming were inferred from the DNA itself. The sample includes 350,000 to 450,000 clones, 70% to 90% of them seen just once.

The chain combines TRBV7-6 with TRBJ1-3; no firm D call. The sequence was collected from a man in his forties or fifties in a cohort exposed to, infected with or recovered from COVID-19 (not recorded which). Source material: PBMCs or T cells enriched from blood (not recorded which). The CDR3 DNA is TGTGCCAGCAGCTCGTCAGTCGTTTTCTCTGGAAACACCATATATTTT. This sequence encodes CASSSSVVFSGNTIYF. The full variable domain, with the rest looked up from reference TRBV7-6 and TRBJ1-3, is GAGVSQSPRYKVTKRGQDVALRCDPISGHVSLYWYRQALGQGPEFLTYFNYEAQQDKSGLPNDRFSAERPEGSISTLTIQRTEQRDSAMYRCASSSSVVFSGNTIYFGEGSWLTVV.